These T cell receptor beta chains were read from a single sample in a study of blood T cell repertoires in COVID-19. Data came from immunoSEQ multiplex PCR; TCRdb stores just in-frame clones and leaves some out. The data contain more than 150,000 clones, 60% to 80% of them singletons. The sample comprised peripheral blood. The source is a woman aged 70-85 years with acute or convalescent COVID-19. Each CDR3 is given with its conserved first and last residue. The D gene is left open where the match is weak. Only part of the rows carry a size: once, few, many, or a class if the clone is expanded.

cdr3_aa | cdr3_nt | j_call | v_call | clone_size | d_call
CSASATGTQNRFF | TGCAGTGCTAGTGCCACCGGGACTCAAAATCGGTTCTTC | TRBJ2-1 | TRBV20-1 | once | NA
CASRPPGLGTQYF | TGTGCCAGCAGACCACCGGGACTAGGGACGCAGTATTTT | TRBJ2-3 | TRBV6-5 | NA | TRBD2
CASSGGGIVEKLFF | TGTGCCAGCAGTGGAGGGGGCATAGTTGAAAAACTGTTTTTT | TRBJ1-4 | TRBV2 | NA | TRBD1
CASSLGLAGVSEQYF | TGTGCCAGCAGCCTTGGACTAGCGGGAGTTAGCGAGCAGTACTTC | TRBJ2-7 | TRBV5-4 | NA | TRBD2
CATMGQVNTGELFF | TGTGCCACCATGGGACAAGTGAACACCGGGGAGCTGTTTTTT | TRBJ2-2 | TRBV24-1 | few | NA
CAGQGGNTEAFF | TGTGCCGGCCAGGGTGGGAACACTGAAGCTTTCTTT | TRBJ1-1 | TRBV30 | NA | NA
CASSFPRQSYTF | TGTGCCAGCAGCTTTCCGAGACAAAGCTACACCTTC | TRBJ1-2 | TRBV5-4 | once | NA
CASSYGNTGELFF | TGTGCCAGCAGCTACGGGAACACCGGGGAGCTGTTTTTT | TRBJ2-2 | TRBV7-9 | NA | NA
CASSGLAGGRYEQFF | TGCGCCAGCAGTGGACTAGCGGGAGGGCGGTATGAGCAGTTCTTC | TRBJ2-1 | TRBV10-1 | NA | TRBD2
CAWSLGRGWYSNQPQHF | TGTGCCTGGAGTCTAGGCAGGGGTTGGTATAGCAATCAGCCCCAGCATTTT | TRBJ1-5 | TRBV30 | few | NA
CASSYSQGIGGQVTF | TGTGCCAGCAGTTACTCTCAGGGGATAGGGGGTCAGGTCACCTTC | TRBJ1-2 | TRBV6-5 | NA | NA
CASRAQGRGGDYGYTF | TGTGCCAGTAGGGCCCAAGGTAGGGGCGGTGACTATGGCTACACCTTC | TRBJ1-2 | TRBV19 | NA | NA
CASSIVGVTEAFF | TGTGCCAGTAGTATTGTAGGGGTTACTGAAGCTTTCTTT | TRBJ1-1 | TRBV19 | NA | NA
CASRGANYGYTF | TGTGCCAGCAGAGGAGCTAACTATGGCTACACCTTC | TRBJ1-2 | TRBV6-5 | NA | NA
CASSIDREGLQSYGYTF | TGTGCCAGTAGTATAGATCGGGAAGGACTACAAAGCTATGGCTACACCTTC | TRBJ1-2 | TRBV19 | NA | NA
CASSFGGTRELFF | TGTGCCAGCAGTTTTGGGGGGACCAGGGAGCTGTTTTTT | TRBJ2-2 | TRBV12-3/TRBV12-4 | few | NA
CASSFRDRDYEQYF | TGTGCCAGCAGCTTCCGGGACAGGGATTACGAGCAGTACTTC | TRBJ2-7 | TRBV5-5 | NA | TRBD1
CASSSLGGTEAFF | TGTGCCAGCAGCTCCCTGGGGGGTACTGAAGCTTTCTTT | TRBJ1-1 | TRBV2 | NA | NA
CASRKDSGTLNSPLHF | TGTGCCAGCAGAAAGGACTCCGGGACACTTAATTCACCCCTCCACTTT | TRBJ1-6 | TRBV2 | NA | NA
CSASGQRNTIYF | TGCAGTGCTAGTGGGCAGAGAAACACCATATATTTT | TRBJ1-3 | TRBV20-1 | NA | NA
CASSLSSGSSYEQYF | TGTGCCAGCAGTTTATCTAGCGGGAGCTCCTACGAGCAGTACTTC | TRBJ2-7 | TRBV9 | NA | TRBD2
CASSLNPGGTDTQYF | TGCGCCAGCAGCTTGAATCCGGGAGGCACAGATACGCAGTATTTT | TRBJ2-3 | TRBV5-1 | NA | NA
CASSIIRGARSNQPQHF | TGTGCCAGTAGTATCATCCGGGGGGCGCGAAGCAATCAGCCCCAGCATTTT | TRBJ1-5 | TRBV19 | once | NA
CASSSGTANSPLHF | TGTGCCAGCAGCTCAGGGACAGCCAATTCACCCCTCCACTTT | TRBJ1-6 | TRBV5-4 | once | TRBD1
CASSPTEFVSYEQYF | TGTGCCAGCAGCCCCACAGAGTTTGTTTCCTACGAGCAGTACTTC | TRBJ2-7 | TRBV4-2 | NA | NA
CASSRTGGWTEAFF | TGTGCCAGCAGTAGGACAGGGGGATGGACTGAAGCTTTCTTT | TRBJ1-1 | TRBV27 | NA | TRBD1
CASREQGLNEQFF | TGTGCCAGCAGGGAACAGGGGTTGAATGAGCAGTTCTTC | TRBJ2-1 | TRBV12-3/TRBV12-4 | few | TRBD1
CASSLVAVSSYEQYF | TGTGCCAGCAGCTTAGTGGCGGTTAGCTCCTACGAGCAGTACTTC | TRBJ2-7 | TRBV11-2 | NA | NA
CASSHLGAGGYTF | TGTGCCAGCAGCCATCTAGGGGCTGGCGGCTACACCTTC | TRBJ1-2 | TRBV14 | few | NA
CAWSGGHTEAFF | TGTGCCTGGAGTGGAGGCCACACTGAAGCTTTCTTT | TRBJ1-1 | TRBV30 | NA | NA
CASSQDPSGRLYGYTF | TGTGCCAGCAGCCAAGATCCCTCTGGCAGGCTGTATGGCTACACCTTC | TRBJ1-2 | TRBV3-1/TRBV3-2 | few | NA
CASSRHQGTYEQYF | TGTGCCAGCAGTCGACACCAGGGGACATACGAGCAGTACTTC | TRBJ2-7 | TRBV7-9 | many | NA
CASSQGQGAVHGYTF | TGTGCCAGCTCACAAGGACAGGGTGCGGTGCATGGCTACACCTTC | TRBJ1-2 | TRBV18 | NA | TRBD1
CASSQLGGRGYTF | TGTGCCAGCAGCCAACTAGGGGGCCGTGGCTACACCTTC | TRBJ1-2 | TRBV3-1/TRBV3-2 | NA | TRBD1
CAWSVQSNQPQHF | TGTGCCTGGAGTGTACAGTCGAATCAGCCCCAGCATTTT | TRBJ1-5 | TRBV30 | NA | NA
CASSLGTGVNTGELFF | TGCGCCAGCAGCTTGGGGACAGGGGTAAACACCGGGGAGCTGTTTTTT | TRBJ2-2 | TRBV5-1 | few | TRBD1
CSVLGLSGNTIYF | TGCAGCGTCCTGGGACTCTCTGGAAACACCATATATTTT | TRBJ1-3 | TRBV29-1 | few | NA
CASSLNALSSYEQYF | TGCGCCAGCAGCTTGAACGCCCTTAGCTCCTACGAGCAGTACTTC | TRBJ2-7 | TRBV5-1 | NA | NA
CASSSLAVQETQYF | TGTGCCAGCAGCTCGCTAGCGGTCCAAGAGACCCAGTACTTC | TRBJ2-5 | TRBV7-8 | NA | TRBD2
CASRPPSREATGELFF | TGCGCCAGCAGACCTCCCTCGAGGGAGGCCACCGGGGAGCTGTTTTTT | TRBJ2-2 | TRBV5-1 | NA | NA
CASSSTGSLGYEQYF | TGCGCCAGCAGCTCGACAGGGTCTCTCGGCTACGAGCAGTACTTC | TRBJ2-7 | TRBV5-1 | many | TRBD1
CASSLLGQGAIQPQHF | TGTGCCAGCAGTTTACTAGGACAGGGGGCTATTCAGCCCCAGCATTTT | TRBJ1-5 | TRBV27 | NA | TRBD1
CASSLDRGTGELFF | TGTGCCAGCAGCTTGGACAGGGGGACCGGGGAGCTGTTTTTT | TRBJ2-2 | TRBV5-4 | NA | TRBD1
CASQGVTEAFF | TGTGCCTCTCAGGGGGTCACTGAAGCTTTCTTT | TRBJ1-1 | TRBV6-5 | NA | TRBD1
CASSPGGLAGSNEQFF | TGTGCCAGCAGCCCCGGCGGACTAGCGGGGTCGAATGAGCAGTTCTTC | TRBJ2-1 | TRBV5-4 | NA | TRBD2
CASGPLDGGSYGYTF | TGTGCCAGCGGACCCCTCGATGGGGGGAGCTATGGCTACACCTTC | TRBJ1-2 | TRBV25-1 | NA | NA
CASSVLRSTEAFF | TGTGCCAGCAGTGTTTTGAGGAGCACTGAAGCTTTCTTT | TRBJ1-1 | TRBV2 | NA | NA
CASSRSGRRNTGELFF | TGTGCCAGCAGCCGTAGCGGGAGACGGAACACCGGGGAGCTGTTTTTT | TRBJ2-2 | TRBV5-6 | NA | TRBD2
CASSLRRDSEQYF | TGTGCCAGCAGCTTAAGGCGGGATTCCGAGCAGTACTTC | TRBJ2-7 | TRBV11-3 | few | NA
CASSPAGDQDYGYTF | TGTGCCAGCAGCCCCGCAGGGGACCAGGACTATGGCTACACCTTC | TRBJ1-2 | TRBV7-2 | NA | NA
CATSDSWTGEIQYF | TGTGCCACCAGTGATTCTTGGACCGGGGAGATCCAGTACTTC | TRBJ2-5 | TRBV24-1 | once | NA
CASSMPTPDSKNIQYF | TGTGCCAGTAGTATGCCGACGCCCGACAGTAAAAACATTCAGTACTTC | TRBJ2-4 | TRBV19 | NA | NA
CASSLELLRTGELFF | TGTGCCAGCAGCTTAGAATTACTTCGGACCGGGGAGCTGTTTTTT | TRBJ2-2 | TRBV11-2 | NA | NA
CASSHLGSGPHNEQFF | TGTGCCAGCAGCCACCTGGGCAGCGGGCCGCACAATGAGCAGTTCTTC | TRBJ2-1 | TRBV4-2 | NA | NA
CATSRALGDNQPQHF | TGTGCCACCAGCCGAGCGTTAGGGGACAATCAGCCCCAGCATTTT | TRBJ1-5 | TRBV15 | NA | NA
CASISDRAGNQPQHF | TGTGCCAGCATCTCGGACAGGGCTGGCAATCAGCCCCAGCATTTT | TRBJ1-5 | TRBV2 | NA | TRBD1
CASSPTPGNYGYTF | TGCGCCAGCAGCCCGACGCCGGGTAACTATGGCTACACCTTC | TRBJ1-2 | TRBV4-1 | NA | NA
CSVADSLNQPQHF | TGCAGCGTTGCGGACAGCCTCAATCAGCCCCAGCATTTT | TRBJ1-5 | TRBV29-1 | NA | NA
CASSVAAGGTQYF | TGTGCCAGCAGCGTAGCTGCGGGGGGGACCCAGTACTTC | TRBJ2-5 | TRBV9 | NA | TRBD2